The following is a TCR beta chain sequence with its context. Profiled with immunoSEQ multiplex PCR; TCRdb holds only in-frame clones, not every one. The data contain approximately 80,000 clones, roughly 88% of them seen just once; the ten biggest clones take up about 4%. The entry originates in a study of OX40 agonist ivuxolimab in advanced cancers. CDR1 and CDR2 from the germline V gene are MGHRA and YSYEKL. This CDR3 comprises 14 residues. J gave up 5 bases and V 0 bases, and 3 bases lay outside the gene matches. The chain combines TRBV4-1 with TRBJ2-5; 7 nucleotides line up with TRBD2. The sample in question was CD4+ or CD8+ T cells sorted from blood, obtained in a trial of the OX40 agonist ivuxolimab. The sequence came from an adult with an advanced solid tumor such as melanoma, head and neck, liver or kidney cancer. The CDR3: CASSQEGRAETQYF. The CDR3 coding sequence is TGCGCCAGCAGCCAAGAGGGGAGGGCGGAGACCCAGTACTTC.